A single sample is the source of the 8 T cell receptor beta chains below, sequenced in a study of CD8+ T cells in alopecia areata. cDNA serving as the sequencing template came from extracted, reverse transcribed RNA. The assay was immunoSEQ multiplex PCR, and TCRdb's table has in-frame clones only and misses some. This sample shows 250,000 or so clones and no singletons; about 1.1% rests with the ten largest. After pooling, cutaneous lymph node cells were sorted with CD4, CD8alpha, NKG2D, NKG2ACE and other markers. The sequencing sample was made of CD4+ T cells sorted from a lymph node. The receptors were sampled from a C3H/HeJ mouse with alopecia areata. Strain haplotype at MHC: H2-k.

This clone was detected a few times. The gene names here belong to mouse. The read ends 4 residues shy of where the CDR3 ends; the end is completed using the germline J gene. The genes are TRBV19 and TRBJ1-1; D call uncertain. The CDR3 sequence is 14 residues long. Trimming cost V 2 bases and J 0 bases, with 8 bases left between them. The germline V gene encodes CDR1 FNHDT and CDR2 SITEND (reference sequence). The part of the CDR3 DNA that was read is TGTGCCAGCAGTATCGAACAGCCAAACACA. Translated: CASSIEQPNT. The entire CDR3 protein is CASSIEQPNTEVFF.

This clone was seen a handful of times. Gene names and germline match the mouse. The CDR3 extends 4 residues past the end of the read, so its final part is completed from the germline J gene. The genes are TRBV1 and TRBJ2-7; D is undetermined. The CDR3 loop spans 14 amino acids. The germline gives CDR1 NSQYPW, CDR2 LRSPGD (reference sequence). Deletions cut 0 bases from V and 0 bases from J, with 6 bases between. The CDR3 loop reads CTCSADSLSYEQYF. Partial CDR3 DNA: TGCACCTGCAGTGCAGACAGCCTCTCCTAT.

This clone was seen only a few times. Gene names follow the mouse nomenclature. Sequencing ends 4 residues short of the CDR3 end; the germline J gene provides the rest. Other DNA sequences within the sample encode an identical CDR3. The chain combines TRBV29 with TRBJ1-2; possible D gene TRBD1, 6 bases. The CDR3 runs 15 residues. Germline loops: CDR1 MSHET, CDR2 SYDVDS. Trimming stripped 0 bases from V and 0 bases from J, with 8 bases between. CDR3 loop: CASSLSGTTNSDYTF. CDR3 bases read: TGTGCTAGCAGTTTATCGGGGACAACAAACTCC.

The sample holds a few counts of this clone. Mouse names are used for the genes. Coverage ceases 4 residues before the CDR3 finishes, and the germline J gene fills in the end. The V gene is TRBV1, the J gene TRBJ2-5; the D gene is possibly TRBD1 (6 bases). The CDR3 runs to 14 residues. Germline lookup yields CDR1 NSQYPW and CDR2 LRSPGD (reference sequence). CDR3 region: CTCSAPGAGDTQYF. CDR3 DNA, as far as it was read: TGCACCTGCAGTGCGCCAGGGGCGGGAGAC.

Concerning this clone itself: The genes and germline here are from mouse. CDR3 sequence: CASRGGGGNYAEQFF. CDR3 DNA, as far as it was read: TGTGCCAGCAGGGGAGGTGGGGGTAACTATGCT. The rearrangement uses TRBV13-1 and TRBJ2-1; weak D call: TRBD2 (6 bases). Coverage ceases 4 residues before the CDR3 finishes, and the germline J gene fills in the end. V dropped 5 bases and J dropped 0 bases, with 12 bases sitting between them. The CDR3 contains 15 residues. Germline CDR1 is NSHNY and CDR2 is SYGAGN.

A few counts support this clone. Gene labels here are mouse ones. Sequencing ends 4 residues short of the CDR3 end; the germline J gene provides the rest. The V call is TRBV13-2, the J call TRBJ2-1, with 9 bases matching TRBD2. The length of the CDR3 is 17 residues. Germline assignment: CDR1 NNHNN and CDR2 SYGAGS (reference sequence). With 0 bases clipped from V and 4 bases from J, the junction kept 8 bases outside the gene matches. The part of the CDR3 DNA that was read is TGTGCCAGCGGTGATGAGTGGGGGGGCTCTTTGTATGCT. Protein: CASGDEWGGSLYA. The full CDR3 is CASGDEWGGSLYAEQFF.

Concerning this clone itself: Gene labels here are mouse ones. With the read ending 4 residues before the CDR3 end, the germline J gene is used to fill in that end. This rearrangement joins TRBV5 to TRBJ2-5; D might be TRBD1 (5 bases). Per the germline V gene, CDR1 is LGHNA and CDR2 is YNLKQL (reference sequence). This CDR3 region has 14 residues. V lost 1 base and J 2 bases, leaving 7 bases between the germline ends. The chain's CDR3 is CASSQGTPQDTQYF. The DNA read from the CDR3 is TGTGCCAGCAGCCAAGGGACACCCCAAGAC.

As for this clone: Genes and germline are mouse. Read data end 4 residues before the CDR3 end; the end is taken from the germline J gene. This sequence joins TRBV19 and TRBJ2-1, with TRBD1 matching 9 bases. Germline CDR1 and CDR2: FNHDT and SITEND (reference sequence). Losses at the gene ends were 4 bases for V and 4 bases for J; bases not matched to a gene: 6. The CDR3 runs to 15 residues. CDR3: CASSRPGQGYAEQFF. The covered CDR3 bases are TGTGCCAGCAGTCGACCGGGACAGGGATATGCT.